This T cell receptor beta chain was profiled in a study of OX40 agonist ivuxolimab in advanced cancers. Points from the study as a whole: On average, CD8+ T cells showed a greater number of expanded clones than CD4+.

Concerning this clone: As yet, its antigen is unknown.

Profiled with immunoSEQ multiplex PCR; TCRdb holds only in-frame clones, not every one. The sample includes about 68,000 clones, approximately 90% of them seen just once. This CDR3 spans 14 amino acids. Unmatched junction bases numbered 2, after V lost 5 bases and J lost 1 base. Germline V gene lookup returns CDR1 PRHDT and CDR2 FYEKMQ (reference sequence). The sample in question was CD4+ or CD8+ T cells sorted from blood, obtained in a trial of the OX40 agonist ivuxolimab. The receptor was isolated from an adult with an advanced solid tumor such as melanoma, head and neck, liver or kidney cancer. The J gene is TRBJ2-3, the V gene TRBV13; 8 bases align to TRBD2. CDR3 protein: CASSHSGGTDTQYF. Written as DNA, the CDR3 is TGTGCCAGCAGCCATAGCGGGGGCACAGATACGCAGTATTTT. Variable domain in full (rest from reference TRBV13 and TRBJ2-3): AAGVIQSPRHLIKEKRETATLKCYPIPRHDTVYWYQQGPGQDPQFLISFYEKMQSDKGSIPDRFSAQQFSDYHSELNMSSLELGDSALYFCASSHSGGTDTQYFGPGTRLTVL.